The T cell receptor beta chain described here comes from a study of blood T cell repertoires in COVID-19. Study-wide context: Sources were T cells, B-cell-depleted T cells, or PBMCs; the material itself was cDNA or gDNA.

CDR3 length equals 16 residues. With 5 bases clipped from V and 4 bases from J, the junction kept 13 bases outside the gene matches. CDR1 is LNHNV, CDR2 YYDKDF, per germline (reference sequence). Measured with immunoSEQ multiplex PCR; TCRdb has only the in-frame clones, and not every one. The sample has under 150,000 clones, around three quarters seen once; the top ten hold 4% to 4.5%. The chain has TRBV15 and TRBJ2-7, with 8 positions matching TRBD2. This clonotype was obtained from a man aged 55-75 years with acute or convalescent COVID-19. Sequenced material: peripheral blood. CDR3 sequence: CATSAGTRIIQYEQYF. For the CDR3, the DNA is TGTGCCACCAGCGCCGGGACTAGGATAATTCAGTACGAGCAGTACTTC.